This T cell receptor beta chain was sequenced during a study of CD4 T cells in relation to SARS-CoV-2 and coronaviruses. With respect to this clone: The antigen remains unidentified.

Before the COVID-19 pandemic, during about 2011-2019, CD4+ T cells were taken from unexposed donors. CD4+ T cells were isolated from the cells after 10 days of culture. Trimming removed 0 bases from V and 2 bases from J, with 11 bases in between. Germline V gene sequence: CDR1 LGHDT, CDR2 YNNKEL (reference sequence). The CDR3 consists of 15 residues. Sequencing was performed with immunoSEQ multiplex PCR; in TCRdb, only in-frame clones are kept and a portion is missing. The profile covers more than 25,000 clones, with 70% to 85% appearing a single time and roughly 14% taken by the ten largest. Findings and limits, study-wide: Pre-pandemic and post-infection samples never came from the same donor.

Sequenced material: CD4+ T cells from PBMCs, cultured in vitro. This chain links TRBV3-1 (or the pseudogene TRBV3-2) with TRBJ2-7; D uncertain. This clonotype originated in a human donor in good health. The CDR3 bases are TGTGCCAGCAGCCAAGATATCTCAGGTCCCTACGAGCAGTACTTC. It translates to CASSQDISGPYEQYF.